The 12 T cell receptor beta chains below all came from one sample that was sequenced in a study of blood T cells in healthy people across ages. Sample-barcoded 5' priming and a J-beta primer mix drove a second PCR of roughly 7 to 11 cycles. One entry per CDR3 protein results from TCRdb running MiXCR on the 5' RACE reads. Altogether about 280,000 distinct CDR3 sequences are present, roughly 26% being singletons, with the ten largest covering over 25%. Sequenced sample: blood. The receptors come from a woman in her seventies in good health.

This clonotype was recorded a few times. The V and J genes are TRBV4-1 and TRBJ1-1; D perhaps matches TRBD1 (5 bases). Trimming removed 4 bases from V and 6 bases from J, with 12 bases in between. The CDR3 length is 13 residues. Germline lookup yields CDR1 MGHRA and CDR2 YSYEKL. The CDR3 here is CASSRKTEAEAFF. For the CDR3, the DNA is TGCGCCAGCAGCCGAAAGACAGAAGCTGAAGCTTTCTTT.

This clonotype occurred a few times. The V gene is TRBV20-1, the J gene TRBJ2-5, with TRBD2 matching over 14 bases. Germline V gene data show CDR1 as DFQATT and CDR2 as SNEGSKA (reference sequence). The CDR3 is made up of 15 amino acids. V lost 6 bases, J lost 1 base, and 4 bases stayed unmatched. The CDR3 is CSAGLAGGFQETQYF. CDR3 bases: TGCAGTGCCGGACTAGCGGGAGGATTCCAAGAGACCCAGTACTTC.

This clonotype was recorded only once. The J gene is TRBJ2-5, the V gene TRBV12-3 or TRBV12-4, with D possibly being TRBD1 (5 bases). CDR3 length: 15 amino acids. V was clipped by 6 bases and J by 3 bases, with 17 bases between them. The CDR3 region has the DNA TGTGCCAGCAGCTCTGACAGTATTAATGAAGAGACCCAGTACTTC. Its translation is CASSSDSINEETQYF.

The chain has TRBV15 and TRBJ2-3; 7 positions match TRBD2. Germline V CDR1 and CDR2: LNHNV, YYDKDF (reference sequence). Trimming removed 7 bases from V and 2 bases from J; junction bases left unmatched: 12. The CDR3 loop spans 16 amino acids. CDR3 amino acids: CATKPGTTTFTDTQYF. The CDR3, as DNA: TGTGCCACCAAGCCCGGGACTACAACTTTCACAGATACGCAGTATTTT.

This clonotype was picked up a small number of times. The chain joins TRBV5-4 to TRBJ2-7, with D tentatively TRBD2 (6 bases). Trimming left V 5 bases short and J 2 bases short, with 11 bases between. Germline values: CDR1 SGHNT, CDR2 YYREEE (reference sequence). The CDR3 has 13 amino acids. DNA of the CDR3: TGTGCCAGCAGGGAGGGACTGGCCTACGAGCAGTACTTC. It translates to CASREGLAYEQYF.

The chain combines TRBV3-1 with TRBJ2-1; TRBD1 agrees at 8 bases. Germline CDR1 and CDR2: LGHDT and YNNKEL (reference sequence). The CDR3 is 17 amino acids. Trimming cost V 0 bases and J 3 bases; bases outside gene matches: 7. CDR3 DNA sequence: TGTGCCAGCAGCCAAGACGGACAGGGATCCCTCTACAATGAGCAGTTCTTC. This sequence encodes CASSQDGQGSLYNEQFF.

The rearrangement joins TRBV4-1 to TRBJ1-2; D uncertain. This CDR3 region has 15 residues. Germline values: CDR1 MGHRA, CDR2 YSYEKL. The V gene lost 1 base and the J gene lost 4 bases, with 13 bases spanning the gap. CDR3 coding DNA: TGCGCCAGCAGCCAAGGGACTTCTGAAGCCTATGGCTACACCTTC. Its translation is CASSQGTSEAYGYTF.

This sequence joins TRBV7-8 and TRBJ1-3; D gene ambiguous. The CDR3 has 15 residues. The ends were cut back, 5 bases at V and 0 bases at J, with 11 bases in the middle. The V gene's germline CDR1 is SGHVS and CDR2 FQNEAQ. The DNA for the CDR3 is TGTGCCAGCAGCGAGATCCGAAGCTCTGGAAACACCATATATTTT. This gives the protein CASSEIRSSGNTIYF.

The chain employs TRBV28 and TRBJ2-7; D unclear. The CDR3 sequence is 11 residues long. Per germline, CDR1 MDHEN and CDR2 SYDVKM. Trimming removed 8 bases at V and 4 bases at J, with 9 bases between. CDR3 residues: CASHSQYEQYF. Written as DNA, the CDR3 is TGTGCCAGCCATTCTCAGTACGAGCAGTACTTC.

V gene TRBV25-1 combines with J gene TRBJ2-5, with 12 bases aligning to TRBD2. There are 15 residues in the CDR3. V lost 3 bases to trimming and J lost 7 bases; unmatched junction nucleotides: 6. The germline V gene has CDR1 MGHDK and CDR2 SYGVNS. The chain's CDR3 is CASSDLTSGRGTQYF. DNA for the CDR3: TGTGCCAGCAGTGATTTGACTAGCGGGAGAGGGACCCAGTACTTC.

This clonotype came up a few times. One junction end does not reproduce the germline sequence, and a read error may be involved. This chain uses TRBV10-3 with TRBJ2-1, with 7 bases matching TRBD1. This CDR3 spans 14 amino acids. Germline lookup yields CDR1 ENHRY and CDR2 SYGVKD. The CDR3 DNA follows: TGTGCCGTCAGTGACCAGGGACAGCGCAATGAGCAGTTCTTC. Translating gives CAVSDQGQRNEQFF.

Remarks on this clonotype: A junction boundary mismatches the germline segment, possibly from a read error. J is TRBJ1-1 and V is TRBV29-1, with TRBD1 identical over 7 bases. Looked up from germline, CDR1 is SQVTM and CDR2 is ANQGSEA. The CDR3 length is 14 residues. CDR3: CGVGQAVMNTEAFF. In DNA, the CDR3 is TGCGGCGTCGGACAGGCAGTCATGAACACTGAAGCTTTCTTT. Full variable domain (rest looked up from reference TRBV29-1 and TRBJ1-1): SAVISQKPSRDICQRGTSLTIQCQVDSQVTMMFWYRQQPGQSLTLIATANQGSEATYESGFVIDKFPISRPNLTFSTLTVSNMSPEDSSIYLCGVGQAVMNTEAFFGQGTRLTVV.